Listed below are T cell receptor beta chains from one sample, sequenced in a study of T cells in Graves' hyperthyroidism and ophthalmopathy. One entry per CDR3 protein, called by TCRdb with MiXCR from the multiplex PCR reads. The data show about half a million distinct CDR3 sequences, about 20% seen once. The sample was blood. These receptors originate from a man aged 35 to 55 with Graves' ophthalmopathy. Both conserved end residues are part of each CDR3. Each record gives: D gene, J gene, V gene, clone size, CDR3 DNA, CDR3 protein. D genes are given only for firm matches. Clone sizes are given selectively: once, few, many, or a class where the clone is expanded.

>-|TRBJ2-7|TRBV28|-
TGTGCCAGCAGTTCCATAAAGGAGGGGGCCTACGAGCAGTACTTC
CASSSIKEGAYEQYF
>-|TRBJ1-1|TRBV18|-
TGTGCCAGCTCACCCACATTTGACGGCGACACTGAAGCTTTCTTT
CASSPTFDGDTEAFF
>TRBD2|TRBJ2-2|TRBV29-1|-
TGCAGCGTTGAATGGGGACTAGCGGGAGAGGAGACCGGGGAGCTGTTTTTT
CSVEWGLAGEETGELFF
>-|TRBJ2-7|TRBV6-1|many
TGTGCCAGCAGTGAAACGACGGGGGCCCACGAGCAGTACTTC
CASSETTGAHEQYF
>TRBD1|TRBJ1-2|TRBV7-2|-
TGTGCCAGCAGCTCGGACAGGGCTAGTGGCTACACCTTC
CASSSDRASGYTF
>-|TRBJ2-5|TRBV9|few
TGTGCCAGCAGCGTAGAACCGCAAGAGACCCAGTACTTC
CASSVEPQETQYF
>TRBD2|TRBJ2-1|TRBV2|-
TGTGCCAGCGACTCTAGCGGGGAATACAATGAGCAGTTCTTC
CASDSSGEYNEQFF
>TRBD2|TRBJ2-1|TRBV6-2/TRBV6-3|-
TGTGCCAGCAGACCCCCAGGCGGGAGGTTCCATGAGCAGTTCTTC
CASRPPGGRFHEQFF
>TRBD1|TRBJ2-1|TRBV10-2|few
TGCGCCAGCAGTGACCCACCCTCCGGGACAGGGAAAGGCAATGAGCAGTTCTTC
CASSDPPSGTGKGNEQFF
>TRBD1|TRBJ1-1|TRBV5-1|-
TGTGCCAGCAGCTCAGGCCCGGGACAGACCCTCACTGAAGCTTTCTTT
CASSSGPGQTLTEAFF
>-|TRBJ1-2|TRBV19|-
TGTGCCAGTAGTATAGACAGTAACTATGGCTACACCTTC
CASSIDSNYGYTF
>TRBD1|TRBJ1-2|TRBV5-4|few
TGTGCCAGCAGCACAGGACAGGGGATGAGCTATGGCTACACCTTC
CASSTGQGMSYGYTF
>-|TRBJ2-3|TRBV2|many
TGTGCCAGCAGCCGAATAAGAAGGCCAGGGGAAGGTGATACGCAGTATTTT
CASSRIRRPGEGDTQYF
>-|TRBJ1-1|TRBV15|few
TGTGCCACCAGCAGTTTTGGCCCTGAAGCTTTCTTT
CATSSFGPEAFF
>-|TRBJ1-1|TRBV2|many
TGTGCCAGCAGTTCGGACGTCGGTGAAGCTTTCTTT
CASSSDVGEAFF
>TRBD2|TRBJ2-1|TRBV29-1|few
TGCAGCGAAGGAACTAGCGGGCAGGGTGAGCAGTTCTTC
CSEGTSGQGEQFF
>TRBD2|TRBJ2-3|TRBV28|-
TGTGCCAGCAGTTTGCGGTGGGGTCGAGCGGGAGGTTTAGATACGCAGTATTTT
CASSLRWGRAGGLDTQYF
>-|TRBJ2-7|TRBV7-6|-
TGTGCCAGCAGCCTCTGGTCAGGGGACGAGCAGTACTTC
CASSLWSGDEQYF
>-|TRBJ2-6|TRBV9|few
TGTGCCAGCAGCGCTAGGAGGGAGAGCTCTGGGGCCAACGTCCTGACTTTC
CASSARRESSGANVLTF
>-|TRBJ1-1|TRBV5-1|few
TGCGCCAGCAGCCGGGGGGGCGAATATAACACTGAAGCTTTCTTT
CASSRGGEYNTEAFF
>-|TRBJ2-1|TRBV18|many
TGTGCCAGCTCTCTCAGTCAGGGAGTGAACAATGAGCAGTTCTTC
CASSLSQGVNNEQFF
>-|TRBJ1-6|TRBV7-9|-
TGTGCCAGCAGCTTGGGTGCAGGGTCAGGGTCTCGGAATAATTCACCCCTCCACTTT
CASSLGAGSGSRNNSPLHF
>-|TRBJ2-7|TRBV20-1|-
TGCAGTGCTAGTTCTCTCTTGGGGGACTACGAGCAGTACTTC
CSASSLLGDYEQYF
>TRBD1|TRBJ1-4|TRBV20-1|few
TGCAGTGCTAGGACGACAGGGGGCTTCGCTAATGAAAAACTGTTTTTT
CSARTTGGFANEKLFF
>-|TRBJ1-4|TRBV20-1|few
TGCAGTGCTAGAATGGCAACTAATGAAAAACTGTTTTTT
CSARMATNEKLFF
>TRBD1|TRBJ1-2|TRBV13|many
TGTGCCAGCAGCTCCGGGACAGGGAATGGCTACACCTTC
CASSSGTGNGYTF
>-|TRBJ2-2|TRBV29-1|few
TGCAGCGTTGTCGGGGGAGCGGACACCGGGGAGCTGTTTTTT
CSVVGGADTGELFF
>TRBD2|TRBJ2-7|TRBV13|many
TGTGCCAGCAGCTCGGCCCCCCCGGGACTAGCGAACACCTACGAGCAGTACTTC
CASSSAPPGLANTYEQYF
>-|TRBJ2-3|TRBV20-1|many
TGCAGTGCTAGAGATTCACGCCGGGGGTCGACAGATACGCAGTATTTT
CSARDSRRGSTDTQYF
>-|TRBJ1-2|TRBV12-3/TRBV12-4|few
TGTGCCAGCAGTTTCGACAGGTCCAAGGGGGGCTACACCTTC
CASSFDRSKGGYTF
>-|TRBJ2-5|TRBV6-2/TRBV6-3|many
TGTGCCAGCGGAAGGAGTGTGGGAGAGACCCAGTACTTC
CASGRSVGETQYF
>-|TRBJ2-1|TRBV20-1|-
TGCAGTGCTAGTCGGCCGAGGAGCTCCTACAATGAGCAGTTCTTC
CSASRPRSSYNEQFF
>-|TRBJ1-1|TRBV6-2/TRBV6-3|-
TGTGCCGGAAGCCAGACGGGGAACACTGAAGCTTTCTTT
CAGSQTGNTEAFF
>TRBD1|TRBJ1-5|TRBV3-1|many
TGTGCCAGCAGCCTTGGGACAGGGGATCAGCCCCAGCATTTT
CASSLGTGDQPQHF
>-|TRBJ1-2|TRBV27|-
TGTGCCAGCAGTTTATCGCCGGGCGGGGGCTACACCTTC
CASSLSPGGGYTF